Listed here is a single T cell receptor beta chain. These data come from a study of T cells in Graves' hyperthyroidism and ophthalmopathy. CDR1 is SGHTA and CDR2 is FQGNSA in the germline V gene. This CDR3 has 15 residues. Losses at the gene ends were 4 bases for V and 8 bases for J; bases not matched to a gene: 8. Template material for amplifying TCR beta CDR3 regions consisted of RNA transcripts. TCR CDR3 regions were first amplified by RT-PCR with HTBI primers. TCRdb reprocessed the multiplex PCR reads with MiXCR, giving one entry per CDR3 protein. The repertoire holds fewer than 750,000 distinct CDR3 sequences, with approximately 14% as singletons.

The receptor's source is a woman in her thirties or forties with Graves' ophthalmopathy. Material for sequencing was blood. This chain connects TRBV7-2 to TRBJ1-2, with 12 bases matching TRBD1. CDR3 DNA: TGTGCCAGCAGCTCCGGGACAGGGGGCGGATGGGGCTACACCTTC. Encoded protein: CASSSGTGGGWGYTF.